This paragraph reports one TCR beta chain. The sample is drawn from a study of patients and donors after allogeneic stem cell transplantation. TCRdb re-analysed the RT-PCR reads in MiXCR, keeping a single row per CDR3 protein. The sample lists 200,000 to 250,000 distinct CDR3 sequences; 14% were seen once. The V end was cut by 1 base, the J end by 5 bases, with 14 bases between. CDR1 SGHVS and CDR2 FNYEAQ come from the germline V gene. This CDR3 contains 16 residues. What was sequenced was blood, either unsorted or a sorted T cell fraction (not recorded which). This TCR came from a human donor who was either an allogeneic HSCT recipient or a stem cell or donor lymphocyte infusion donor (not recorded which). It is not recorded whose cells these are; they may come from a transplant donor. The chain uses TRBV7-6 and TRBJ1-4; no clear D. CDR3 residues: CASSLGEFPQNEKLFF. DNA for the CDR3: TGTGCCAGCAGCTTAGGAGAGTTCCCGCAGAATGAAAAACTGTTTTTT.